One and the same sample provided the 8 T cell receptor beta chains below, sequenced in a study of blood T cells in healthy people across ages. Alongside a J-beta primer mix, a sample-barcoded 5' primer served in a second PCR lasting roughly 6 to 11 cycles. TCRdb re-derived calls from the 5' RACE reads in MiXCR, one entry per CDR3 protein. In the table there are around 800,000 distinct CDR3 sequences, about 47% of which are singletons. Sequencing used blood. These receptors originate from an elderly man in good health.

This clonotype was observed many times. The J gene is TRBJ2-7, the V gene TRBV29-1; D possibly corresponds to TRBD2 (5 bases). From germline, CDR1 is SQVTM and CDR2 ANQGSEA. The length of the CDR3 is 14 residues. V dropped 4 bases and J dropped 0 bases, with 13 bases sitting between them. In nucleotides, the CDR3 is TGCAGCGTTGTCGGGGTTGGGGTCTCCTACGAGCAGTACTTC. Amino acid sequence: CSVVGVGVSYEQYF.

The chain is built from TRBV3-1 and TRBJ2-7; TRBD2 matches 14 bases. CDR3 size: 20 residues. Germline values: CDR1 LGHDT, CDR2 YNNKEL (reference sequence). The junction had 16 bases not matched to a gene; V was cut back by 4 bases and J by 2 bases. CDR3 in amino acids: CASSRGRVGTSGSPTYEQYF. The CDR3 region has the DNA TGTGCCAGCAGCCGAGGCAGGGTTGGGACTAGCGGGAGTCCTACCTACGAGCAGTACTTC.

This chain links TRBV2 with TRBJ2-1, with D possibly matching TRBD2 (6 bases). The V gene lost 2 bases and the J gene lost 8 bases, with 7 bases spanning the gap. CDR1 and CDR2 (germline): SNHLY, FYNNEI. This CDR3 is 12 amino acids long. In DNA form, the CDR3 reads TGTGCCAGCAGTGAAACGGGGGATGAGCAGTTCTTC. This translates into CASSETGDEQFF. Together with reference TRBV2 and TRBJ2-1, the CDR3 gives the full variable domain: EPEVTQTPSHQVTQMGQEVILRCVPISNHLYFYWYRQILGQKVEFLVSFYNNEISEKSEIFDDQFSVERPDGSNFTLKIRSTKLEDSAMYFCASSETGDEQFFGPGTRLTVL.

This clonotype was seen only a few times. The chain has TRBV10-1 and TRBJ2-1, with TRBD1 matching over 8 bases. In germline, CDR1 is WNHNN, CDR2 SYGVQD (reference sequence). The CDR3 extends over 16 amino acids. The V segment lost 5 bases and the J segment 5 bases; nucleotides outside the gene matches: 11. The CDR3 sequence is CASSKTRTGHNNEQFF. The CDR3 nucleotides are TGCGCCAGCAGTAAAACCAGGACAGGGCACAACAATGAGCAGTTCTTC.

The CDR3 nucleotides read TGTGCCAGCAACCCGGGACTAGGAAAAAACATTCAGTACTTC. Translation gives CASNPGLGKNIQYF. The V call is TRBV2, the J call TRBJ2-7, with 8 nucleotides matching TRBD2. The J call may be incorrect, as the DNA end agrees better with TRBJ2-4. CDR1 is SNHLY, CDR2 FYNNEI, per germline. This CDR3 comprises 14 residues.

There are a few counts of this clonotype. V and J are TRBV6-6 and TRBJ2-1; weak D call: TRBD1 (6 bases). The CDR3 totals 15 residues. V was shortened by 2 bases and J by 10 bases, with 18 bases between the two germline ends. Germline values: CDR1 MNHNY, CDR2 SVGAGI (reference sequence). For the CDR3, the DNA is TGTGCCAGCAGTTACACAGTAGTAGGGGGTATCGAGCAGTTCTTC. Translating it yields CASSYTVVGGIEQFF.

The chain joins TRBV7-2 to TRBJ2-7; weak D call: TRBD2 (6 bases). Between the trimmed V and J ends, which lost 1 base and 1 base, there was a span of 11 bases. Germline CDR1 is SGHTA and CDR2 is FQGNSA. The CDR3 runs 15 residues. The DNA for the CDR3 is TGTGCCAGCAGCTTAGATGCGGCGGGGTCCTACGAGCAGTACTTC. Translating it yields CASSLDAAGSYEQYF.

The rearrangement links TRBV3-1 to TRBJ2-7; D gene uncertain. The germline CDR1 and CDR2 sequences are LGHDT and YNNKEL (reference sequence). The CDR3 loop spans 14 amino acids. Trimming took 1 base from V and 1 from J, leaving 8 bases between them. CDR3 in amino acids: CASSQGWKSYEQYF. The CDR3, as DNA: TGTGCCAGCAGCCAAGGTTGGAAGTCCTACGAGCAGTACTTC.